The TCR beta chain described here comes from a study of vaccination effects on CD4 cells after COVID-19. Trimming took off 1 base at V and 7 bases at J, with 8 bases between the two ends. Germline V gene sequence: CDR1 SGHTA, CDR2 FQGTGA. The CDR3 covers 14 residues. Before sequencing took place, the ViraFEST assay used viral peptide pools to expand antigen-specific CD4+ T cells. Culture lasted about ten days before CD4+ T cell isolation. Confirmation by PCR established that the person had SARS-CoV-2 infection between March and December 2020. Each participant received a vaccine that was either BNT162b2 or mRNA-1273, given as two doses. Profiled with immunoSEQ multiplex PCR; TCRdb holds only in-frame clones, not every one. The sample lists approximately 15,000 clones, about 74% occurring once. Concerning this clone itself: Its antigen is undetermined.

The sequenced sample was CD4+ T cells from PBMCs cultured with SARS-CoV-2 spike peptides, obtained after COVID-19 vaccination. The clonotype comes from a human donor who had a prior SARS-CoV-2 infection. The genes are TRBV7-3 and TRBJ1-6, with D hard to call. CDR3 bases: TGTGCCAGCAGCTTAATGGGGATGAATTCACCCCTCCACTTT. This gives the protein CASSLMGMNSPLHF.